Listed here are 4 T cell receptor beta chains from one sample, sequenced in a study of T-cell reconstitution after alpha-beta-depleted transplantation in children. Researchers prepared the TCRbeta library using unique molecular identifiers, the study reports. TCRdb reprocessed the PCR reads with MiXCR, giving one entry per CDR3 protein. Of fewer than 550,000 distinct CDR3 sequences in the sample, 10% to 12% were seen once. Here the sequenced sample was PBMCs, mostly from graft donor cells, taken 180 days after TCRalphabeta/CD19-depleted stem cell transplant. Receptor source: a female patient between 2 and 15 years old who had a stem cell transplant for aplastic anemia, so the T cells may come from the graft donor.

This chain uses TRBV6-6 with TRBJ2-7, with 7 bases that match TRBD2. J gave up 6 bases and V 2 bases, and 1 base lay outside the gene matches. Germline-derived CDR1 and CDR2 are MNHNY and SVGAGI (reference sequence). The CDR3 runs 12 residues. The DNA for the CDR3 is TGTGCCAGCAGTTACCCGGGAGGCGAGCAGTACTTC. The encoded protein is CASSYPGGEQYF.

Written as DNA, the CDR3 is TGTGCCAGCAGCTTGGGGGGAACTAGTAGCGTCGGATTCTTC. This sequence encodes CASSLGGTSSVGFF. The rearrangement joins TRBV5-4 to TRBJ2-1; D may be TRBD2 (5 bases). This CDR3 region has 14 residues. Germline V gene data show CDR1 as SGHNT and CDR2 as YYREEE (reference sequence). The germline V and J ends were trimmed by 0 bases and 16 bases, with 20 bases remaining between them.

This clonotype has more than one count but fewer than ten. V and J are TRBV4-3 and TRBJ2-2, with 11 bases matching TRBD1. Germline V gene lookup returns CDR1 LGHNA and CDR2 YSLEER. The V gene end was trimmed by 3 bases and the J gene end by 3 bases; junction bases not matched to a gene: 6. This CDR3 spans 17 amino acids. CDR3 coding DNA: TGCGCCAGCAGCCAGGGACCGGGACAGGGGGACACCGGGGAGCTGTTTTTT. Encoded protein: CASSQGPGQGDTGELFF.

As for this clonotype: The junction departs from germline at one end; a sequencing error may be responsible. The chain is built from TRBV7-9 and TRBJ2-1, with 8 nucleotides matching TRBD1. CDR3 length: 15 amino acids. Germline CDR1 and CDR2: SEHNR and FQNEAQ (reference sequence). CDR3 DNA sequence: TGTGCCAGCAGCGCCATCAGGGGGCACAACAATGACCAGTTCTTC. Protein sequence: CASSAIRGHNNDQFF.